The 9 T cell receptor beta chains listed next were all sequenced from one sample in a study of vaccination effects on CD4 cells after COVID-19 (dated by TCRdb to the early 2020s). Library generation was performed with the immunoSEQ multiplex PCR assay. Drawn from immuneACCESS, this table holds only the in-frame rearrangements with V and J called that TCRdb kept. Clones are partly lost; checked studies trace under half to an unresolved V gene and leave the rest unexplained. The sample yields roughly 63,000 clones; about 80% were counted once. The biggest ten clones account for 9% to 15% of the sample. In the ViraFEST assay, PBMC were stimulated with viral peptide pools, and TCR sequencing was then used to find antigen-specific CD4+ T cell clonotypes based on their expansion. After about 9 days of culture, CD4+ T cells were isolated with the EasySep CD4+ T cell isolation kit. Negative nucleocapsid antibody results before and after vaccination confirmed that the healthy vaccine recipients had no prior SARS-CoV-2 infection.

Antigens for these TCRs are unknown. Sequencing was performed on CD4+ T cells from PBMCs cultured with SARS-CoV-2 spike peptides, taken before COVID-19 vaccination. The sample's cell subset or site label, decoded: SARS-CoV-2 spike overlapping peptide pool stimulation. The receptors were gathered from a human donor who received a COVID-19 vaccine.

V gene TRBV6-5 combines with J gene TRBJ2-5; D is perhaps TRBD2 (5 bases). Between the trimmed V and J ends, which lost 7 bases and 5 bases, there was a span of 14 bases. CDR1 and CDR2 from the germline V gene are MNHEY and SVGAGI. CDR3 length equals 13 residues. The CDR3 DNA reads as TGTGCCAGCATCAACCCGGGGTCGGAGACCCAGTACTTC. Encoded protein: CASINPGSETQYF.

This clone has more than one count but fewer than ten. The rearrangement joins TRBV9 to TRBJ1-3, with a possible D match to TRBD1 (5 bases). Looked up from germline, CDR1 is SGDLS and CDR2 is YYNGEE. The CDR3 runs 16 residues. V was shortened by 2 bases and J by 0 bases, with 12 bases between the two germline ends. The CDR3 bases are TGTGCCAGCAGCGTCGGGACTTTCAGCTCTGGAAACACCATATATTTT. Translation: CASSVGTFSSGNTIYF.

The chain employs TRBV6-2 or TRBV6-3 and TRBJ2-2, with 13 bases identical to TRBD2. The V segment lost 5 bases and the J segment 5 bases; nucleotides outside the gene matches: 17. CDR1 is MNHEY, CDR2 SVGEGT, per germline. The CDR3 is made up of 20 amino acids. CDR3 loop: CASSTPPWTSGGRWTGELFF. CDR3 bases: TGTGCCAGCAGTACTCCCCCTTGGACTAGCGGGGGACGGTGGACCGGGGAGCTGTTTTTT.

The chain is built from TRBV5-4 and TRBJ2-2; 10 bases match TRBD2. The ends lost 4 bases at V and 3 bases at J; junction bases unmatched: 6. The CDR3 totals 16 residues. Per the germline V gene, CDR1 is SGHNT and CDR2 is YYREEE (reference sequence). This CDR3 is CASSTLAGGYTGELFF. CDR3 in DNA: TGTGCCAGCAGCACGTTAGCGGGGGGCTACACCGGGGAGCTGTTTTTT.

The chain couples TRBV3-1 (or the pseudogene TRBV3-2) to TRBJ2-7; 8 bases map to TRBD2. V was clipped by 3 bases and J by 6 bases; unmatched bases: 1. In germline, CDR1 is LGHDT, CDR2 YNNKEL (reference sequence). The CDR3 covers 12 residues. Here the CDR3 reads CASSHSGAEQYV. In DNA form, the CDR3 reads TGTGCCAGCAGCCATAGCGGGGCCGAGCAGTACGTC.

This clone appeared once. The chain uses TRBV28 and TRBJ1-1, with D possibly TRBD1 on 5 matching bases. Germline V lookup: CDR1 MDHEN, CDR2 SYDVKM. The length of the CDR3 is 15 residues. V lost 2 bases to trimming and J lost 4 bases, with 14 bases between them. The CDR3 DNA reads TGTGCCAGCAGTTTAAATCCAGGGCCTTTCACTGAAGCTTTCTTT. Translation: CASSLNPGPFTEAFF.

The chain is built from TRBV6-2 or TRBV6-3 and TRBJ1-4; D is perhaps TRBD1 (5 bases). This CDR3 spans 15 amino acids. Germline lookup yields CDR1 MNHEY and CDR2 SVGEGT. V lost 5 bases and J 3 bases, leaving 13 bases between the germline ends. The CDR3 loop is CASSLQGLANEKLFF. The CDR3, as DNA: TGTGCCAGCAGTCTCCAGGGCTTAGCTAATGAAAAACTGTTTTTT.

As DNA, the CDR3 is TGTGCCAGCAGGGGACAGGGAGTGGGCACTGAAGCTTTCTTT. It specifies CASRGQGVGTEAFF. The chain has TRBV7-2 and TRBJ1-1; 9 positions match TRBD1. After removal of 6 bases from V and 4 bases from J, the junction contained 6 bases not matched to a gene. From germline, CDR1 is SGHTA and CDR2 FQGNSA. The CDR3 extends over 14 amino acids.

This chain links TRBV6-2 or TRBV6-3 with TRBJ2-5, with 7 bases fitting TRBD2. Germline CDR1 and CDR2: MNHEY and SVGEGT. The CDR3 sequence is 15 residues long. The J segment lost 9 bases and the V segment lost 4 bases, leaving 14 bases of the junction unmatched. The CDR3 is CASSSAGTMGRAQYF. CDR3 sequence (DNA): TGTGCCAGCAGTTCAGCCGGGACCATGGGGAGGGCCCAGTACTTC.